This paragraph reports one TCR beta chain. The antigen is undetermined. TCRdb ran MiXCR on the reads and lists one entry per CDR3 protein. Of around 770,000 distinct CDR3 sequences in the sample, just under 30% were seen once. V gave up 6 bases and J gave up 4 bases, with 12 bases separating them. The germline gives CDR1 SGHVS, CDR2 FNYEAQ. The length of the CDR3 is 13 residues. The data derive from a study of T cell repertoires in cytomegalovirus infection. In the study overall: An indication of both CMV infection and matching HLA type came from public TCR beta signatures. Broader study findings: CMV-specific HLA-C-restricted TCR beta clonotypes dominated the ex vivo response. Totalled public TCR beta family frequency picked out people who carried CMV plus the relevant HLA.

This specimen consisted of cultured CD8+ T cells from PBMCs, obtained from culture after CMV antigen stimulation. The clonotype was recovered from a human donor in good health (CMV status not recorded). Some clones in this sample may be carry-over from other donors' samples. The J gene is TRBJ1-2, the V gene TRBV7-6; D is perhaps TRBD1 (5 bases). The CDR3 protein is CASSTDQGYGYTF. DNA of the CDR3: TGTGCCAGCAGTACGGATCAGGGCTATGGCTACACCTTC.